This is a list of T cell receptor beta chains from one sample in a study of cytomegalovirus exposure and HLA in healthy donors. The repertoire was sequenced with immunoSEQ multiplex PCR; TCRdb's copy has only in-frame clones and lacks some. The top ten clones hold 1.3% to 1.5% of a sample with roughly 180,000 clones, 80% of them seen once. The sample comprised PBMCs. These receptors all stem from a girl aged 10 to 17 in good health and CMV-seropositive. The CDR3 runs from the conserved cysteine through the conserved F or W. Fields, in order: J gene, clone size, V gene, D gene, CDR3 protein, CDR3 DNA. The D gene is left open where the match is weak. Clone sizes are given selectively: once, few, many, or a class where the clone is expanded.

TRBJ1-2,-,TRBV27,TRBD1,CASSGPGQGIYGYTF,TGTGCCAGCAGTGGTCCGGGACAGGGGATCTATGGCTACACCTTC
TRBJ2-7,-,TRBV7-6,TRBD1,CASTQRAGGDEQYF,TGTGCCAGCACCCAACGGGCAGGGGGCGACGAGCAGTACTTC
TRBJ2-2,-,TRBV25-1,TRBD2,CASSATGTRVPGELFF,TGTGCCAGCAGTGCAACCGGGACTAGGGTTCCCGGGGAGCTGTTTTTT
TRBJ2-3,-,TRBV9,TRBD1,CASSVGTDRWGTDTQYF,TGTGCCAGCAGCGTCGGGACAGACCGATGGGGCACAGATACGCAGTATTTT
TRBJ2-3,-,TRBV27,-,CASSWASSTDTQYF,TGTGCCAGCAGTTGGGCTAGCAGCACAGATACGCAGTATTTT
TRBJ2-1,-,TRBV29-1,TRBD2,CSVDRIGLAQLGDEQFF,TGCAGCGTTGATAGAATTGGACTAGCCCAACTAGGCGATGAGCAGTTCTTC
TRBJ2-1,-,TRBV27,TRBD2,CASSLPAGGPLREQFF,TGTGCCAGCAGCTTACCAGCGGGAGGGCCCCTGAGAGAGCAGTTCTTC
TRBJ2-2,once,TRBV4-3,TRBD2,CASSQVAGGPTGELFF,TGCGCCAGCAGCCAAGTGGCGGGAGGGCCCACCGGGGAGCTGTTTTTT
TRBJ2-3,-,TRBV9,TRBD2,CASSVGLAGGSTDTQYF,TGTGCCAGCAGCGTGGGGCTAGCGGGAGGATCCACAGATACGCAGTATTTT
TRBJ1-1,-,TRBV6-1,TRBD1,CASSGQPGQGAVAFF,TGTGCCAGCAGTGGACAACCGGGACAGGGGGCGGTCGCTTTCTTT
TRBJ2-1,-,TRBV6-1,TRBD1,CASSDGTGSYNEQFF,TGTGCCAGCAGTGACGGGACAGGGTCTTACAATGAGCAGTTCTTC
TRBJ2-7,-,TRBV6-5,-,CASRRGLLYEQYF,TGTGCCAGCAGGCGCGGACTACTCTACGAGCAGTACTTC
TRBJ2-7,once,TRBV6-5,-,CASSYVTGDEQYF,TGTGCCAGCAGTTACGTAACAGGCGACGAGCAGTACTTC
TRBJ2-7,-,TRBV6-5,-,CASSYSVTGSYEQYF,TGTGCCAGCAGTTACTCAGTAACAGGCTCCTACGAGCAGTACTTC
TRBJ1-3,few,TRBV7-9,TRBD1,CASSNTRDRGSGNTIYF,TGTGCCAGCAGCAACACCCGGGACAGGGGCTCTGGAAACACCATATATTTT
TRBJ2-1,-,TRBV11-2,TRBD2,CASSPRTRSDNEQFF,TGTGCCAGCAGCCCACGGACTAGGTCGGACAATGAGCAGTTCTTC
TRBJ1-5,-,TRBV30,TRBD1,CAWSVTGVGQPQHF,TGTGCCTGGAGTGTAACAGGGGTGGGTCAGCCCCAGCATTTT
TRBJ2-7,-,TRBV5-1,-,CASRATPSGPYEQYF,TGCGCCAGCAGGGCGACCCCAAGCGGCCCCTACGAGCAGTACTTC
TRBJ2-1,-,TRBV7-2,TRBD2,CASSLEVGGRARNEQFF,TGTGCCAGCAGCTTAGAAGTGGGCGGGAGGGCCCGTAATGAGCAGTTCTTC
TRBJ2-1,-,TRBV25-1,-,CASAHRGDSYNEQFF,TGTGCCAGTGCCCACCGGGGAGACTCCTACAATGAGCAGTTCTTC
TRBJ2-7,-,TRBV4-2,TRBD2,CASSQESGMGSYEQYF,TGTGCCAGCAGCCAAGAGAGCGGGATGGGGAGCTACGAGCAGTACTTC
TRBJ2-2,-,TRBV9,TRBD2,CASSSTSGGTGELFF,TGTGCCAGCAGCTCTACTAGCGGGGGCACCGGGGAGCTGTTTTTT
TRBJ1-6,-,TRBV2,-,CASSDRTENSPLHF,TGTGCCAGCAGTGACCGGACAGAGAATTCACCCCTCCACTTT
TRBJ2-3,-,TRBV7-9,-,CASSFADSHTDTQYF,TGTGCCAGCAGCTTTGCCGACAGCCACACAGATACGCAGTATTTT
TRBJ1-3,-,TRBV5-1,TRBD1,CASSETGTASGNTIYF,TGCGCCAGCAGCGAAACTGGGACAGCCTCTGGAAACACCATATATTTT
TRBJ1-1,-,TRBV10-3,-,CAIRTEKGQLTEAFF,TGTGCCATCAGAACCGAGAAGGGGCAGCTTACTGAAGCTTTCTTT
TRBJ1-2,-,TRBV6-5,-,CASSYGQGNGYTF,TGTGCCAGCAGTTATGGGCAGGGAAATGGCTACACCTTC
TRBJ2-1,-,TRBV7-7,-,CASSFSGAVSYNEQFF,TGTGCCAGCAGTTTTTCGGGTGCGGTTAGCTACAATGAGCAGTTCTTC
TRBJ1-2,-,TRBV6-5,-,CASSYGGWGLGYTF,TGTGCCAGCAGTTACGGAGGATGGGGGCTCGGCTACACCTTC
TRBJ2-7,-,TRBV25-1,-,CASSELWGPLYEQYF,TGTGCCAGCAGTGAATTGTGGGGGCCCCTCTACGAGCAGTACTTC
TRBJ1-1,-,TRBV7-2,-,CASSFSGTANTEAFF,TGTGCCAGCAGCTTTAGCGGAACTGCGAACACTGAAGCTTTCTTT